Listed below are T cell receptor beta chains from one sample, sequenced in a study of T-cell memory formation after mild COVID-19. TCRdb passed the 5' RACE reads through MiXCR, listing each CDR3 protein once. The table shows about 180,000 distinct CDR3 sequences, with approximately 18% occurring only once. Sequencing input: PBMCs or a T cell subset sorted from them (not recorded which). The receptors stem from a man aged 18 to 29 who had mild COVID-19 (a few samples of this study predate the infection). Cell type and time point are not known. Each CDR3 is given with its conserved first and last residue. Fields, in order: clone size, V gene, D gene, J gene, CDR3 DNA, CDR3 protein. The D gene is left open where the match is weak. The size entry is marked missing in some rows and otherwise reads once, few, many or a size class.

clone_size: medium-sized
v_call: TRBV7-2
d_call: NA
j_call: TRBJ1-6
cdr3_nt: TGTGCCAGCAGCCGATCTGGGACGGATAATTCACCCCTCCACTTT
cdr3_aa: CASSRSGTDNSPLHF

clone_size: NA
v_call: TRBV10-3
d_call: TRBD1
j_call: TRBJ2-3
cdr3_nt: TGTGCCATCATGGCAGGGGGAGATACGCAGTATTTT
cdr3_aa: CAIMAGGDTQYF

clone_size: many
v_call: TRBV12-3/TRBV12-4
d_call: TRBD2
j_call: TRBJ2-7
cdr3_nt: TGTGCCAGCAGCCCTACAATAGCGGGGGGCTACGAGCAGTACTTC
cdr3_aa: CASSPTIAGGYEQYF

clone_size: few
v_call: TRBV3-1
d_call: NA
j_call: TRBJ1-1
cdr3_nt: TGTGCCAGCAGCCCCCGGGACTCCAACACTGAAGCTTTCTTT
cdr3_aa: CASSPRDSNTEAFF

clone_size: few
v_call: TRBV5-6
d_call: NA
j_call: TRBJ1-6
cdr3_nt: TGTGCCAGCAGCGTTGACTATTCACCCCTCCACTTT
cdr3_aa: CASSVDYSPLHF

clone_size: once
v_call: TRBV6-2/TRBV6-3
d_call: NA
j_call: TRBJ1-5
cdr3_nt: TGTGCCAGCACCGGACTTAAAAATCAGCCCCAGCATTTT
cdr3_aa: CASTGLKNQPQHF

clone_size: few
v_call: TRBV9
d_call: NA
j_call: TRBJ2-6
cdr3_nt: TGTGCCAGCAGCCGGGAGAACGTCCTGACTTTC
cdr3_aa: CASSRENVLTF

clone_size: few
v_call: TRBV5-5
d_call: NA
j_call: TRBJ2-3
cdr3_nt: TGTGCCAGCAGCCCCCTCAGCGTGAGCACAGATACGCAGTATTTT
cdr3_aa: CASSPLSVSTDTQYF

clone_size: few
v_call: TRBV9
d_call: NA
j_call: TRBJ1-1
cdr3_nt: TGTGCCAGCAGCATTGACGGGAAACAAGCTTTCTTT
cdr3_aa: CASSIDGKQAFF

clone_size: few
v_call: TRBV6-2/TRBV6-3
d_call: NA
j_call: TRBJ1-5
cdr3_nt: TGTGCCAGCAGTCAAGCGGATTATCAGCCCCAGCATTTT
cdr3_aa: CASSQADYQPQHF

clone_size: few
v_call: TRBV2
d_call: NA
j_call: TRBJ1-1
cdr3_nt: TGTGCCAGCACCGAGGTTCCGAACACTGAAGCTTTCTTT
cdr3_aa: CASTEVPNTEAFF

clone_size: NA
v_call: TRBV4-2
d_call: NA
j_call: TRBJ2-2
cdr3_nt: TGTGCCAGCAGCCACCGAACCGGGGAGCTGTTTTTT
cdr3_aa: CASSHRTGELFF

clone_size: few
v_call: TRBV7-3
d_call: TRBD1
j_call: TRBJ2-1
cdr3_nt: TGTGCCAGCAGCAGACAGGGTTTGGATAATGAGCAGTTCTTC
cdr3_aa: CASSRQGLDNEQFF

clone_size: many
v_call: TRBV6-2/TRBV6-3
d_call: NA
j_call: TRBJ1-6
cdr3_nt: TGTGCCAGCAGTTACCTGACAGCTAATTCACCCCTCCACTTT
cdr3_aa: CASSYLTANSPLHF

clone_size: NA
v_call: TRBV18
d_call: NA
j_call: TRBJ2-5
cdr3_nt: TGTGCCAGCTCACCACCGAGCCTTGAGACCCAGTACTTC
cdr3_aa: CASSPPSLETQYF

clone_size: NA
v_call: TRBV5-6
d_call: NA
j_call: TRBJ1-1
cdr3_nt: TGTGCCAGCAGCCCCCGGGGAGGAGAAGCTTTCTTT
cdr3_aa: CASSPRGGEAFF

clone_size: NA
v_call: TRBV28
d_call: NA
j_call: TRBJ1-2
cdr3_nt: TGTGCCAGCAGTTTCGGGGACATAGGTGGCTACACCTTC
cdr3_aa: CASSFGDIGGYTF

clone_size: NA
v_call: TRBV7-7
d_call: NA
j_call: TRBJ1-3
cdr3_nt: TGTGCTAGCAGCCCATCCGGAGTGAACACCATATATTTT
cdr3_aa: CASSPSGVNTIYF

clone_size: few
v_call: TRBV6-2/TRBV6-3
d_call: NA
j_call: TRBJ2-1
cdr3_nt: TGTGCCAGCGATAGCCCCTACAATGAGCAGTTCTTC
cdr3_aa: CASDSPYNEQFF

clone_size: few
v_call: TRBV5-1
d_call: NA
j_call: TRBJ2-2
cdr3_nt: TGCGCCAGCAGCTTGCTCGAAGGGGGGACTGGAGGGACCGGGGAGCTGTTTTTT
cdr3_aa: CASSLLEGGTGGTGELFF

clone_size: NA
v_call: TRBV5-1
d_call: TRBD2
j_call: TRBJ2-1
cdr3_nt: TGCGCCAGCAGCCCTGACCCGGGGGGGCCTGGGAATGAGCAGTTCTTC
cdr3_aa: CASSPDPGGPGNEQFF

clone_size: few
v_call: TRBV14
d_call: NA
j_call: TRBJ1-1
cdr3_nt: TGTGCCAGCAGCCAAGCGATAGGGCTCTCGAACACTGAAGCTTTCTTT
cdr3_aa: CASSQAIGLSNTEAFF

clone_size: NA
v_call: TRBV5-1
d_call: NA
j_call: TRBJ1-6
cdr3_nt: TGCGCCAGCAGCGGAGGGGAGGGCGCGAATTCACCCCTCCACTTT
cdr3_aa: CASSGGEGANSPLHF

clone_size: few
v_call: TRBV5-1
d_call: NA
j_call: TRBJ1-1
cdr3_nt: TGCGCCAGCAGCTTGGTTGGTTTCGACACTGAAGCTTTCTTT
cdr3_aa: CASSLVGFDTEAFF

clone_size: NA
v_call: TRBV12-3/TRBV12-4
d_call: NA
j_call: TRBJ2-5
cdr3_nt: TGTGCCAGCAGCAGTAGCGGTAACCAAGAGACCCAGTACTTC
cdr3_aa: CASSSSGNQETQYF

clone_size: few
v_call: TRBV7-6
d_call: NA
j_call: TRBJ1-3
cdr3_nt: TGTGCCAGCAGCTTAGGACCTGGGCGCTCTGGAAACACCATATATTTT
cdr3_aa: CASSLGPGRSGNTIYF

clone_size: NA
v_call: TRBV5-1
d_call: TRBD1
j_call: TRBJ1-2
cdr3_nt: TGCGCCAGCAGCGAGGGACAGGGAAGTGGCTACACCTTC
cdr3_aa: CASSEGQGSGYTF

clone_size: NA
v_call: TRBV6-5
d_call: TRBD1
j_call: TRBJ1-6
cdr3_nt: TGTGCCAGCAGTTACGCCGGGGACAGGGGTGCTTCACCCCTCCACTTT
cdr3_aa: CASSYAGDRGASPLHF

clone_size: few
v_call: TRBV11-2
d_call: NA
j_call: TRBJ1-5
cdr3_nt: TGTGCCAGCAGCTTAGTGGGTGGCCAGCCCCAGCATTTT
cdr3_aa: CASSLVGGQPQHF

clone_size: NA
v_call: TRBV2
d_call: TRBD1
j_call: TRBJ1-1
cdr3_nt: TGTGCCAGCAGTGTGGGAAGACAGGGTAATGAAGCTTTCTTT
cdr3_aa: CASSVGRQGNEAFF

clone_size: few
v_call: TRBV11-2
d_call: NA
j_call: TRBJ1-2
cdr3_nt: TGTGCCAGCAGCTTATTAGGAGGGTTCGGCAGGACCCTTACTAACTATGGCTACACCTTC
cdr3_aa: CASSLLGGFGRTLTNYGYTF

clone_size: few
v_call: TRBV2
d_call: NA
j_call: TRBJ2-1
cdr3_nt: TGTGCCAGCAGGCCCGGGGGCAATGAGCAGTTCTTC
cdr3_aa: CASRPGGNEQFF

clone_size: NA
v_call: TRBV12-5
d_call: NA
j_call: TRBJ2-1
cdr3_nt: TGTGCTAGTGGTTTAGCCAACAATGAGCAGTTCTTC
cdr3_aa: CASGLANNEQFF

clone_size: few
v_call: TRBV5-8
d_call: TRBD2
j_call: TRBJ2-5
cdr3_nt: TGTGCCAGCAGCTCAGAGGGGACTAGCGGGGGTTTC
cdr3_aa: CASSSEGTSGGF

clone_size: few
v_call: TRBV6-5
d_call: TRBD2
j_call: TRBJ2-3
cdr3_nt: TGTGCCAGCAGGCTTAGCGGGGGGGCATCAGATACGCAGTATTTT
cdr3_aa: CASRLSGGASDTQYF

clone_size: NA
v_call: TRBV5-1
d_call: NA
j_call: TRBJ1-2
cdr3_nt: TGCGCCAGCAGCTTGGAAGGCAGGGGAGATGGCTACACCTTC
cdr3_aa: CASSLEGRGDGYTF

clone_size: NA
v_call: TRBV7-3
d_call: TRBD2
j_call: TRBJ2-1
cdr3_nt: TGTGCCAGCAGCTTAGGTGGGGGGGTCAATGAGCAGTTCTTC
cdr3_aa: CASSLGGGVNEQFF

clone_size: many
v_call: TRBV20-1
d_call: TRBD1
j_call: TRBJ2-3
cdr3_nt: TGCAGTGCGACTCCGGGACAGGGAATTTCTAGCACAGATACGCAGTATTTT
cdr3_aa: CSATPGQGISSTDTQYF

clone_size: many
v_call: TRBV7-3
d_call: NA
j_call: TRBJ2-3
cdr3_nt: TGTGCCAGCAGCCCGGGGGTGTCCAAGGGCGATACGCAGTATTTT
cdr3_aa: CASSPGVSKGDTQYF

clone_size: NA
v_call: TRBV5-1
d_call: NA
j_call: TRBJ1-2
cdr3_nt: TGCGCCAGCAGCGGGGGATCTCAAAACTATGGCTACACCTTC
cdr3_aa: CASSGGSQNYGYTF

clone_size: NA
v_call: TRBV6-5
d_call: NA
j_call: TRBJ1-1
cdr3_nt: TGTGCCAGCAGACAGGGATTCGACGGGGAAGCTTTCTTT
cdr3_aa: CASRQGFDGEAFF

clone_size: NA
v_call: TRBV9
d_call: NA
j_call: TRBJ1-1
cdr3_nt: TGTGCCAGCAGCCCGGGGACTTCTGGTGGGTCGGAAGCTTTCTTT
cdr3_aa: CASSPGTSGGSEAFF

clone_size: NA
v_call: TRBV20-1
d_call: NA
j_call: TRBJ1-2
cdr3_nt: TGCAGTGCCCGGGACACGGGAGGCTATGGCTACACCTTC
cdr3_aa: CSARDTGGYGYTF

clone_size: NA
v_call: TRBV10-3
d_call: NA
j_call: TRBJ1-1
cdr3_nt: TGTGCCATCAGTGGTGTGGTAAACACTGAAGCTTTCTTT
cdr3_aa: CAISGVVNTEAFF

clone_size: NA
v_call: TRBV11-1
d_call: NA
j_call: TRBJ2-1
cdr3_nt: TGTGCCAGCAGGGGATGGGGTCTAGCGTCTAGTAGCTCCTACAATGAGCAGTTCTTC
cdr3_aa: CASRGWGLASSSSYNEQFF

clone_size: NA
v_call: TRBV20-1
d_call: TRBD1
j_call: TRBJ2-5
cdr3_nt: TGCAGTGGCCCGACAGGGGCGTTGGAGACCCAGTACTTC
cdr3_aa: CSGPTGALETQYF

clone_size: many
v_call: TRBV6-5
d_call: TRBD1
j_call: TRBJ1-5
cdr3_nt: TGTGCCAGCAGTTACTCGAACAGGGGAGTGGATCAGCCCCAGCATTTT
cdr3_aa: CASSYSNRGVDQPQHF

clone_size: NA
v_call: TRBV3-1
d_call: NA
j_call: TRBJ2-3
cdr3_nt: TGTGCCAGCAGGAGGACGGGGGGCCGGGATACGCAGTATTTT
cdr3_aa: CASRRTGGRDTQYF

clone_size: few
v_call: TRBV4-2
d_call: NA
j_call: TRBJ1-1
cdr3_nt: TGTGCCAGCAGCCACCCAGGAGGTTCGACTGAAGCTTTCTTT
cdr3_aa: CASSHPGGSTEAFF

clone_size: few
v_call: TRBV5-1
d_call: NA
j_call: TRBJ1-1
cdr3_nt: TGCGCCAGCAGCTGGGGGGGGAGTGAAGCTTTCTTT
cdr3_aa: CASSWGGSEAFF